Presented here are 17 T cell receptor beta chains from one specimen sequenced in a study of cytotoxic CD8 clonotypes in ibrutinib-treated CLL. Sequenced by immunoSEQ multiplex PCR; TCRdb stores in-frame clones only, minus some. Seen here are around 310,000 clones, just under 80% observed once, and the top ten hold roughly 7%. The sequencing here drew on PBMCs, taken before ibrutinib treatment. The source of these receptors is a human donor with chronic lymphocytic leukemia.

CDR3 sequence reads: CAWGRGGDTEAFF. Here the CDR3 DNA reads TGTGCCTGGGGTAGGGGAGGAGACACTGAAGCTTTCTTT. The chain recombines TRBV30 with TRBJ1-1; D is perhaps TRBD1 (5 bases). Germline V lookup: CDR1 GTSNPN, CDR2 SVGIG (reference sequence). Trimming took off 5 bases at V and 3 bases at J, with 13 bases between the two ends. CDR3 length: 13 residues.

The gene calls are TRBV10-3 and TRBJ2-7; weak D call: TRBD2 (6 bases). V lost 1 base and J lost 6, with 16 bases in between. Germline V lookup: CDR1 ENHRY, CDR2 SYGVKD. CDR3 length equals 15 residues. The CDR3 protein is CAISELPSEFIEQYF. Written as DNA, the CDR3 is TGTGCCATCAGTGAGTTGCCTAGCGAGTTCATCGAGCAGTACTTC.

V usage is TRBV11-2 and J usage is TRBJ2-2, with D possibly being TRBD2 (5 bases). Germline lookup yields CDR1 SGHAT and CDR2 FQNNGV. The CDR3 loop spans 16 amino acids. V lost 1 base to trimming and J lost 3 bases, with 12 bases between them. In DNA, the CDR3 is TGTGCCAGCAGCTTAGGGTACGGGAAGGACACCGGGGAGCTGTTTTTT. Translation gives CASSLGYGKDTGELFF.

A few counts support this clone. V gene TRBV4-2 combines with J gene TRBJ2-3, with 10 bases aligning to TRBD2. The ends lost 0 bases at V and 0 bases at J; junction bases unmatched: 9. The CDR3 runs to 19 residues. Per germline, CDR1 LGHNA and CDR2 YNFKEQ. Written as DNA, the CDR3 is TGTGCCAGCAGCCAAGATTCGTATCGGACTAGCGGTAGCACAGATACGCAGTATTTT. Its translation: CASSQDSYRTSGSTDTQYF.

This chain connects TRBV7-2 to TRBJ2-1, with 12 bases lining up with TRBD2. The CDR3 is made up of 17 amino acids. Germline V gene data show CDR1 as SGHTA and CDR2 as FQGNSA. Unmatched junction bases numbered 9, after V lost 5 bases and J lost 4 bases. The CDR3 DNA reads as TGTGCCAGCAGCCCCGAAACTAGCGGGAGGCCTTACAATGAGCAGTTCTTC. Translated: CASSPETSGRPYNEQFF.

This chain joins TRBV7-9 and TRBJ2-7; weak D call: TRBD2 (6 bases). Germline values: CDR1 SEHNR, CDR2 FQNEAQ (reference sequence). This CDR3 is built from 14 residues. V gave up 2 bases and J gave up 2 bases, with 10 bases separating them. The CDR3 nucleotides read TGTGCCAGCAGCTTATCGGGGGAGGCCTACGAGCAGTACTTC. Its translation is CASSLSGEAYEQYF.

This clone was seen just once. CDR3 loop: CASSPRWGAYEQYF. The CDR3 DNA reads TGTGCCAGCAGCCCCCGTTGGGGGGCCTACGAGCAGTACTTC. The chain is built from TRBV11-2 and TRBJ2-7, with a weak D call TRBD2 (6 bases). V was trimmed by 5 bases and J by 2 bases, leaving 13 bases between them. CDR3 length equals 14 residues. The germline CDR1 and CDR2 sequences are SGHAT and FQNNGV. Full variable domain (outside the CDR3, taken from reference TRBV11-2 and TRBJ2-7): EAGVAQSPRYKIIEKRQSVAFWCNPISGHATLYWYQQILGQGPKLLIQFQNNGVVDDSQLPKDRFSAERLKGVDSTLKIQPAKLEDSAVYLCASSPRWGAYEQYFGPGTRLTVT.

About this clone itself: Mismatch with germline at one junction end may stem from a read error. The genes are TRBV7-2 and TRBJ2-7; D is uncertain. This CDR3 contains 13 residues. Looked up from germline, CDR1 is SGHTA and CDR2 is FQGNSA. The chain's CDR3 is CASNLGISREQYF. Written as DNA, the CDR3 is TGTGCCAGCAACTTAGGGATAAGTCGGGAGCAGTACTTC.

The chain carries TRBV5-4 and TRBJ1-2; no reliable D call. Germline CDR1 SGHNT, CDR2 YYREEE (reference sequence). This CDR3 has 13 residues. Trimming took off 4 bases at V and 2 bases at J, with 9 bases between the two ends. For the CDR3, the DNA is TGTGCCAGCAGCCCGGACGGCAACTATGGCTACACCTTC. It yields the protein CASSPDGNYGYTF.

The V and J genes are TRBV5-1 and TRBJ2-7, with D possibly TRBD2 on 7 matching bases. Trimming removed 4 bases at V and 5 bases at J, with 16 bases between. The CDR3 has 14 amino acids. From germline, CDR1 is SGHRS and CDR2 YFSETQ. DNA of the CDR3: TGCGCCAGCAGCCGGGGGGCAGGCACGGACGAGCAGTACTTC. Its translation is CASSRGAGTDEQYF.

The chain joins TRBV4-3 to TRBJ1-5; no clear D. CDR3 size: 16 residues. V was clipped by 0 bases and J by 2 bases, with 11 bases between them. Germline values: CDR1 LGHNA, CDR2 YSLEER. The CDR3: CASSQDPVAGNQPQHF. CDR3 in DNA: TGCGCCAGCAGCCAAGATCCGGTCGCGGGCAATCAGCCCCAGCATTTT.

CDR3: CASRSGGGRLDEQFF. CDR3 DNA sequence: TGTGCCAGCAGGAGTGGGGGCGGGAGGCTCGATGAGCAGTTCTTC. This chain connects TRBV11-2 to TRBJ2-1; TRBD2 matches at 8 bases. The CDR3 runs 15 residues. Germline CDR1 is SGHAT and CDR2 is FQNNGV. The V gene end was trimmed by 6 bases and the J gene end by 8 bases; junction bases not matched to a gene: 12.

This clone is categorized as large (0.1 to 1%). The chain recombines TRBV19 with TRBJ2-2; possibly TRBD1 for D (5 bases). Deletions cut 0 bases from V and 4 bases from J, with 12 bases between. Germline loops: CDR1 LNHDA, CDR2 SQIVND (reference sequence). The CDR3 is 16 amino acids. CDR3 sequence (DNA): TGTGCCAGTAGTATAGATCATTGGGGCGGCACCGGGGAGCTGTTTTTT. Translated: CASSIDHWGGTGELFF.

The chain links TRBV5-6 to TRBJ1-3; the D is unclear. Germline CDR1 reads SGHDT; CDR2 reads YYEEEE. Between the trimmed V and J ends, which lost 7 bases and 4 bases, there was a span of 15 bases. This CDR3 spans 14 amino acids. The CDR3 region has the DNA TGTGCCAGCGGGCGCTCCCTGGGGGGAAACACCATATATTTT. Amino acids: CASGRSLGGNTIYF. Full variable domain (outside the CDR3, taken from reference TRBV5-6 and TRBJ1-3): DAGVTQSPTHLIKTRGQQVTLRCSPKSGHDTVSWYQQALGQGPQFIFQYYEEEERQRGNFPDRFSGHQFPNYSSELNVNALLLGDSALYLCASGRSLGGNTIYFGEGSWLTVV.

The V call is TRBV30, the J call TRBJ2-7; D is possibly TRBD1 (6 bases). The CDR3 contains 13 residues. Trimming pared 2 bases from V and 4 bases from J, leaving 12 bases between. Looked up from germline, CDR1 is GTSNPN and CDR2 is SVGIG (reference sequence). CDR3 coding DNA: TGTGCCTGGAGTCCATGGACAGTTTACGAGCAGTACTTC. Translating gives CAWSPWTVYEQYF.

The V gene is TRBV6-4, the J gene TRBJ1-5, with TRBD1 identical over 7 bases. The J segment lost 4 bases and the V segment lost 6 bases, leaving 3 bases of the junction unmatched. This CDR3 region has 13 residues. CDR1 is MRHNA and CDR2 is SNTAGT in the germline V gene. The CDR3 DNA follows: TGTGCCAGCAGCCAGACAGGGAATCAGCCCCAGCATTTT. Amino acids: CASSQTGNQPQHF.

With regard to this clone: The sample has other DNA sequences that encode this CDR3 too. The rearrangement uses TRBV4-3 and TRBJ1-5; D is unclear. Trimming took off 1 base at V and 2 bases at J, with 3 bases between the two ends. Germline V gives CDR1 LGHNA, CDR2 YSLEER. This CDR3 spans 13 amino acids. CDR3 sequence: CASSQGGNQPQHF. CDR3 nucleotide sequence: TGCGCCAGCAGCCAAGGCGGCAATCAGCCCCAGCATTTT.